The 31 T cell receptor beta chains reported below all come from one sample, sequenced in a study of shared clonotypes between healthy human individuals. Some clones are missing from TCRdb's copy, which holds only in-frame ones; the method was immunoSEQ multiplex PCR. The table lists around 2.5 million clones, 93% of them singletons. Material for sequencing was naive CD4+ T cells from PBMCs. Subset here: CD45RA+ positively selected. These receptors all stem from a man between 18 and 29 years old in good health. Some clones in this sample may be carry-over from other donors' samples.

Of note for this clone: The sample has other DNA sequences that encode this CDR3 too. The chain links TRBV7-2 to TRBJ2-3; D tentatively reads TRBD1 or TRBD2 (5 bases each). The germline V gene has CDR1 SGHTA and CDR2 FQGNSA. V was clipped by 1 base and J by 1 base, with 12 bases between them. The CDR3 totals 16 residues. In DNA form, the CDR3 reads TGTGCCAGCAGCTTAGGGGGGTCGGGGCGCACAGATACGCAGTATTTT. It encodes CASSLGGSGRTDTQYF. The full variable domain, rest sourced from reference TRBV7-2 and TRBJ2-3, is GAGVSQSPSNKVTEKGKDVELRCDPISGHTALYWYRQSLGQGLEFLIYFQGNSAPDKSGLPSDRFSAERTGGSVSTLTIQRTQQEDSAVYLCASSLGGSGRTDTQYFGPGTRLTVL.

J is TRBJ1-4 and V is TRBV30; D perhaps matches TRBD1 (5 bases). CDR3 size: 14 residues. V lost 2 bases, J lost 4 bases, and 11 bases lay in between. Germline V gives CDR1 GTSNPN, CDR2 SVGIG (reference sequence). The CDR3 here is CAWSSQAYNEKLFF. In nucleotides, the CDR3 is TGTGCCTGGAGTTCACAGGCTTATAATGAAAAACTGTTTTTT.

V is TRBV2 and J is TRBJ1-1, with no clear D. Per germline, CDR1 SNHLY and CDR2 FYNNEI. The CDR3 contains 14 residues. The V gene lost 2 bases and the J gene lost 1 base, with 8 bases spanning the gap. The CDR3 region is CASSELIGNTEAFF. In DNA, the CDR3 is TGTGCCAGCAGTGAACTAATAGGGAACACTGAAGCTTTCTTT.

This clone was detected once. The genes are TRBV7-9 and TRBJ1-4, with 8 bases matching TRBD1. Trimming at V came to 5 bases and at J to 1 base, leaving 9 bases not matched to a gene. Germline CDR1 and CDR2: SEHNR and FQNEAQ (reference sequence). The CDR3 consists of 17 residues. CDR3: CASSRLQGEGTNEKLFF. The CDR3 coding sequence is TGTGCCAGCAGCCGTTTACAGGGGGAAGGAACTAATGAAAAACTGTTTTTT.

The chain has TRBV28 and TRBJ2-6; the match to TRBD1 covers 8 bases. This CDR3 has 18 residues. With 6 bases clipped from V and 0 bases from J, the junction kept 10 bases outside the gene matches. CDR1 is MDHEN, CDR2 SYDVKM, per germline. The CDR3 spells CASSLGQGKHSGANVLTF. CDR3 DNA sequence: TGTGCCAGCAGCCTAGGACAGGGAAAACACTCTGGGGCCAACGTCCTGACTTTC.

The chain employs TRBV4-2 and TRBJ1-3; maybe TRBD1 (5 bases). The CDR3 contains 16 residues. V was shortened by 0 bases and J by 6 bases, with 15 bases between the two germline ends. The germline gives CDR1 LGHNA, CDR2 YNFKEQ. In DNA form, the CDR3 reads TGTGCCAGCAGCCAAGAGGGTAGGCCAGGGACAAACACCATATATTTT. It codes for CASSQEGRPGTNTIYF.

This sequence joins TRBV19 and TRBJ1-1; D gene uncertain. Germline loops: CDR1 LNHDA, CDR2 SQIVND (reference sequence). The CDR3 runs to 12 residues. V was pared by 3 bases and J by 4 bases, with 6 bases between. Here the CDR3 DNA reads TGTGCCAGTAGTATGATGAGCACTGAAGCTTTCTTT. Translated: CASSMMSTEAFF.

The chain combines TRBV19 with TRBJ2-1, with 11 bases that match TRBD2. This CDR3 is built from 16 residues. J gave up 4 bases and V 5 bases, and 7 bases lay outside the gene matches. From germline, CDR1 is LNHDA and CDR2 SQIVND (reference sequence). The CDR3 region has the DNA TGTGCCAGTAGTGCATATACTAGCGGGAGATACAATGAGCAGTTCTTC. Translating it yields CASSAYTSGRYNEQFF.

In this sample, this clone turned up once. At the DNA level, this CDR3 is encoded by other sequences in the same sample as well. The chain uses TRBV28 and TRBJ2-3, with D perhaps TRBD1 or TRBD2 (5 bases each). The CDR3 covers 13 residues. V shed 3 bases and J shed 1 base, with 5 bases lying between them. Germline loops: CDR1 MDHEN, CDR2 SYDVKM. The CDR3 DNA sequence: TGTGCCAGCAGTTTGGGGGGCACAGATACGCAGTATTTT. Protein product: CASSLGGTDTQYF.

In regard to this clone: A read error may explain this, as a much larger clone is one base away. The chain joins TRBV7-2 to TRBJ2-2; D is unresolved. Germline V gives CDR1 SGHTA, CDR2 FQGNSA. The CDR3 has 13 amino acids. V was trimmed by 5 bases and J by 3 bases, leaving 7 bases between them. CDR3 in DNA: TGTGCCAGCAGCCCCCCGGACACCGGGGAGCTGTTTTTT. As protein: CASSPPDTGELFF.

V usage is TRBV4-1 and J usage is TRBJ1-5, with D hard to call. This CDR3 region has 16 residues. Trimming pared 0 bases from V and 4 bases from J, leaving 13 bases between. Germline V CDR1 and CDR2: MGHRA, YSYEKL. CDR3 nucleotides: TGCGCCAGCAGCCAAGAGGGTAGGCTAGGAAATCAGCCCCAGCATTTT. As protein: CASSQEGRLGNQPQHF.

The chain couples TRBV5-4 to TRBJ1-5, with D maybe TRBD1 (6 bases). Germline CDR1 reads SGHNT; CDR2 reads YYREEE (reference sequence). V was shortened by 4 bases and J by 3 bases, with 14 bases between the two germline ends. The CDR3 contains 15 residues. Here the CDR3 DNA reads TGTGCCAGCAGCCCGGGCGGGGACACCAATCAGCCCCAGCATTTT. Translation: CASSPGGDTNQPQHF.

This clone was recorded only once. This chain links TRBV11-3 with TRBJ1-2; 8 bases fit TRBD1. The V gene end was trimmed by 3 bases and the J gene end by 3 bases; junction bases not matched to a gene: 15. This CDR3 contains 18 residues. Looked up from germline, CDR1 is SGHNT and CDR2 is YENEEA. CDR3 sequence reads: CASSFHSRDRTLYYGYTF. The DNA of the CDR3 is TGTGCCAGCAGCTTTCATAGTCGGGACAGGACCCTCTACTATGGCTACACCTTC.

Comments on this clone: This specimen includes other DNA sequences encoding the same CDR3. This chain joins TRBV7-9 and TRBJ2-5; no firm D call. Trimming stripped 5 bases from V and 2 bases from J, with 6 bases between. Germline-derived CDR1 and CDR2 are SEHNR and FQNEAQ (reference sequence). The CDR3 runs 12 residues. Written as DNA, the CDR3 is TGTGCCAGCAGCCCCCTACAAGAGACCCAGTACTTC. Translation gives CASSPLQETQYF.

In DNA, the CDR3 is TGTGCCAGCAGCGCCCAGCCGACCGCTTGGGAAAAACTGTTTTTT. Amino acid sequence: CASSAQPTAWEKLFF. The chain carries TRBV9 and TRBJ1-4; D uncertain. The CDR3 sequence is 15 residues long. Germline assignment: CDR1 SGDLS and CDR2 YYNGEE. Trimming shortened V by 3 bases and J by 8 bases, and 17 bases separated the two germline ends.

The CDR3 DNA reads as TGTGCCAGCAGCCAAGATGGGGTGGCAGTCTCGAATGAAAAACTGTTTTTT. Protein product: CASSQDGVAVSNEKLFF. This chain uses TRBV4-2 with TRBJ1-4, with D unresolved. V shed 0 bases and J shed 5 bases, with 16 bases lying between them. The germline V gene has CDR1 LGHNA and CDR2 YNFKEQ. This CDR3 region has 17 residues.

V and J are TRBV7-9 and TRBJ1-3, with D possibly being TRBD1 (6 bases). CDR1 and CDR2 (germline): SEHNR, FQNEAQ (reference sequence). The length of the CDR3 is 15 residues. V shed 7 bases and J shed 0 bases, with 13 bases lying between them. The CDR3 DNA sequence: TGTGCCAGCACCAAAGAGGGGGTCTCTGGAAACACCATATATTTT. It encodes CASTKEGVSGNTIYF.

The chain uses TRBV11-2 and TRBJ2-1, with D possibly being TRBD1 or TRBD2 (5 bases each). The V gene lost 5 bases and the J gene lost 11 bases, with 28 bases spanning the gap. The germline CDR1 and CDR2 sequences are SGHAT and FQNNGV. There are 17 residues in the CDR3. The CDR3 DNA reads as TGTGCCAGCAGCCGCAGAGGGGAGCCTATGGGTCCTAATCAGCAGTTCTTC. It codes for CASSRRGEPMGPNQQFF.

This clone has only one observation. The J gene is TRBJ1-2, the V gene TRBV29-1; D is undetermined. CDR1 is SQVTM and CDR2 is ANQGSEA in the germline V gene. The germline V and J ends were trimmed by 6 bases and 2 bases, with 16 bases remaining between them. The CDR3 extends over 14 amino acids. The CDR3 loop reads CSVGNYGGNYGYTF. In nucleotides, the CDR3 is TGCAGCGTGGGAAACTATGGAGGAAACTATGGCTACACCTTC.

V is TRBV5-5 and J is TRBJ1-2; D is ambiguous. CDR1 is SGHKS, CDR2 YYEKEE, per germline (reference sequence). The CDR3 loop spans 12 amino acids. V dropped 2 bases and J dropped 8 bases, with 10 bases sitting between them. CDR3 DNA sequence: TGTGCCAGCAGCTTCCGGGATAGGGGCTACACCTTC. Amino acids: CASSFRDRGYTF.

V usage is TRBV10-3 and J usage is TRBJ2-3; either TRBD1 or TRBD2 may supply D (5 bases each). Germline lookup yields CDR1 ENHRY and CDR2 SYGVKD. The CDR3 is 13 residues long. V shed 4 bases and J shed 6 bases, with 11 bases lying between them. CDR3 sequence reads: CAISGRDPDTQYF. In nucleotides, the CDR3 is TGTGCCATCAGTGGCCGGGACCCCGATACGCAGTATTTT.

Concerning this clone itself: The sample contains more than one DNA sequence encoding this CDR3. This chain links TRBV18 with TRBJ2-1; 7 bases map to TRBD2. Germline V CDR1 and CDR2: KGHSH, LQKENI. CDR3 length: 14 residues. Germline trimming cut 6 bases from V and 4 bases from J; bases unmatched to any gene: 6. As DNA, the CDR3 is TGTGCCAGCTCGCCGGGACTACCTTACAATGAGCAGTTCTTC. It is translated as CASSPGLPYNEQFF.

The CDR3 sequence is CASSTGTLLPSYEQYF. The CDR3, as DNA: TGTGCCAGCAGTACCGGGACCCTTTTGCCGTCCTACGAGCAGTACTTC. The V gene is TRBV28, the J gene TRBJ2-7, with D perhaps assigned TRBD1 or TRBD2 (5 bases each). Germline values: CDR1 MDHEN, CDR2 SYDVKM. Trimming stripped 5 bases from V and 1 base from J, with 18 bases between. This CDR3 spans 16 amino acids.

The rearrangement links TRBV19 to TRBJ1-2; TRBD1 matches at 7 bases. J gave up 8 bases and V 8 bases, and 23 bases lay outside the gene matches. The CDR3 has 17 residues. CDR1 and CDR2 (germline): LNHDA, SQIVND (reference sequence). CDR3 sequence reads: CASHYGWDSRLTIGYTF. As DNA, the CDR3 is TGTGCCAGTCATTATGGCTGGGACAGCCGCTTAACGATCGGCTACACCTTC.

CDR3 nucleotides: TGTGCCAGCAGCCCGACAGGGATGGACTATGGCTACACCTTC. Protein sequence: CASSPTGMDYGYTF. This rearrangement joins TRBV2 to TRBJ1-2; TRBD1 matches at 7 bases. The CDR3 contains 14 residues. V lost 6 bases and J lost 3; bases outside the gene matches: 7. Looked up from germline, CDR1 is SNHLY and CDR2 is FYNNEI.

This clone was found once. V is TRBV30 and J is TRBJ1-5; D is unresolved. CDR1 is GTSNPN, CDR2 SVGIG, per germline (reference sequence). Trimming took off 1 base at V and 0 bases at J, with 4 bases between the two ends. This CDR3 contains 13 residues. The CDR3 region is CAWSGISNQPQHF. The CDR3 DNA reads TGTGCCTGGAGTGGCATTAGCAATCAGCCCCAGCATTTT.

The chain carries TRBV10-3 and TRBJ1-5; 9 nucleotides line up with TRBD1. The V gene end was trimmed by 6 bases and the J gene end by 2 bases; junction bases not matched to a gene: 2. CDR1 ENHRY and CDR2 SYGVKD come from the germline V gene. The CDR3 sequence is 14 residues long. The CDR3: CAISRTGGNQPQHF. Written as DNA, the CDR3 is TGTGCCATCAGCCGGACAGGGGGCAATCAGCCCCAGCATTTT.

V is TRBV27 and J is TRBJ1-2, with 7 bases fitting TRBD1. The junction had 14 bases not matched to a gene; V was cut back by 6 bases and J by 7 bases. The germline V gene has CDR1 MNHEY and CDR2 SMNVEV (reference sequence). This CDR3 contains 15 residues. The CDR3 region is CASSQQGTHISGYTF. CDR3 bases: TGTGCCAGCAGCCAACAGGGGACCCACATCTCTGGCTACACCTTC.

This chain joins TRBV5-5 and TRBJ1-4; 9 bases match TRBD1. Trimming took 1 base from V and 5 from J; bases not matched to a gene: 9. CDR3 length: 17 residues. Germline V gene data show CDR1 as SGHKS and CDR2 as YYEKEE (reference sequence). In nucleotides, the CDR3 is TGTGCCAGCAGCTTGTATGGGACAGGGTCGTCGAATGAAAAACTGTTTTTT. This translates into CASSLYGTGSSNEKLFF.

V is TRBV7-2 and J is TRBJ2-7, with D hard to call. The germline gives CDR1 SGHTA, CDR2 FQGNSA. The CDR3 is made up of 15 amino acids. Trimming shortened V by 6 bases and J by 4 bases, and 19 bases separated the two germline ends. CDR3 amino acids: CASRPEPAGPYEQYF. CDR3 in DNA: TGTGCCAGCAGGCCCGAGCCCGCTGGGCCGTACGAGCAGTACTTC.

The CDR3 protein is CASSPRQGPFF. For the CDR3, the DNA is TGTGCCAGCAGTCCCAGACAGGGGCCGTTCTTC. The chain employs TRBV28 and TRBJ2-1; 8 bases line up with TRBD1. This CDR3 has 11 residues. J was trimmed by 15 bases and V by 5 bases; bases with no gene match: 6. Per germline, CDR1 MDHEN and CDR2 SYDVKM.